One sample yielded the 26 T cell receptor beta chains listed below, sequenced in a study of OX40 agonist ivuxolimab in advanced cancers. Profiled with immunoSEQ multiplex PCR; TCRdb holds only in-frame clones, not every one. The table includes tens of thousands of clones, 85% to 95% detected once. The sequenced sample was CD4+ or CD8+ T cells sorted from blood, obtained in a trial of the OX40 agonist ivuxolimab. Receptors originate from an adult with an advanced solid tumor such as melanoma, head and neck, liver or kidney cancer.

The sample holds one count of this clone. The chain uses TRBV11-2 and TRBJ1-5; D may be TRBD1 (6 bases). In germline, CDR1 is SGHAT, CDR2 FQNNGV. Trimming pared 5 bases from V and 2 bases from J, leaving 16 bases between. The CDR3 runs 16 residues. CDR3 protein: CASSQGQGRGNQPQHF. The CDR3 nucleotides are TGTGCCAGCAGCCAAGGTCAGGGGAGAGGCAATCAGCCCCAGCATTTT. The full variable domain, in which reference TRBV11-2 and TRBJ1-5 provide the parts outside the CDR3, is EAGVAQSPRYKIIEKRQSVAFWCNPISGHATLYWYQQILGQGPKLLIQFQNNGVVDDSQLPKDRFSAERLKGVDSTLKIQPAKLEDSAVYLCASSQGQGRGNQPQHFGDGTRLSIL.

The chain links TRBV25-1 to TRBJ1-2; D not certain. This CDR3 region has 14 residues. CDR1 and CDR2 from the germline V gene are MGHDK and SYGVNS. Trimming left V 0 bases short and J 3 bases short, with 8 bases between. The CDR3 loop reads CASSEYSPDYGYTF. CDR3 nucleotide sequence: TGTGCCAGCAGTGAATATTCCCCAGACTATGGCTACACCTTC.

The CDR3 DNA reads as TGTGCCAGCAGTAAACAGGGCTTCAACAATCAGCCCCAGCATTTT. Protein product: CASSKQGFNNQPQHF. The chain combines TRBV6-1 with TRBJ1-5; perhaps TRBD1 as D (6 bases). CDR1 MNHNS and CDR2 SASEGT come from the germline V gene. The V end was cut by 5 bases, the J end by 3 bases, with 14 bases between. The CDR3 is made up of 15 amino acids.

The chain has TRBV21-1 and TRBJ2-2. TRBV21-1 is a recognized pseudogene. The CDR3 extends over 16 amino acids. This CDR3 reads CASPLVGLVGSGELFF. The CDR3 nucleotides are TGTGCCAGCCCACTCGTCGGGCTAGTCGGTTCCGGGGAGCTGTTTTTT.

The chain has TRBV5-1 and TRBJ2-2; possibly TRBD1 for D (5 bases). V gave up 0 bases and J gave up 0 bases, with 12 bases separating them. Germline assignment: CDR1 SGHRS and CDR2 YFSETQ. The CDR3 length is 17 residues. This CDR3 is CASSLESDTTNTGELFF. CDR3 bases: TGCGCCAGCAGCTTGGAGTCGGACACGACGAACACCGGGGAGCTGTTTTTT.

The chain carries TRBV12-2 and TRBJ2-7; TRBD1 was called by the table and not checked on the DNA. TRBV12-2 constitutes a pseudogene. The CDR3 spans 12 residues. The CDR3, as DNA: TGTGCATCACCGGGACAGGGTGACGAGCAGTACTTC. Protein sequence: CASPGQGDEQYF.

This rearrangement joins TRBV4-3 to TRBJ2-3; 9 bases line up with TRBD2. V lost 0 bases, J lost 6 bases, and 13 bases stayed unmatched. CDR3 length: 18 amino acids. Germline V gene lookup returns CDR1 LGHNA and CDR2 YSLEER. CDR3 region: CASSQEPWGGGVADTQYF. The CDR3 bases are TGCGCCAGCAGCCAAGAACCCTGGGGCGGGGGGGTGGCTGATACGCAGTATTTT.

The J gene is TRBJ2-7, the V gene TRBV5-4; 8 nucleotides match TRBD2. CDR1 is SGHNT, CDR2 YYREEE, per germline (reference sequence). The CDR3 runs 14 residues. V gave up 4 bases and J gave up 2 bases; unmatched junction bases: 5. The CDR3 is CASSSLAGAYEQYF. CDR3 nucleotide sequence: TGTGCCAGCAGCAGTCTAGCGGGTGCCTACGAGCAGTACTTC.

DNA of the CDR3: TGTGCCAGCAGCCCTGGGGGGGCGGGCACAGATACGCAGTATTTT. It yields the protein CASSPGGAGTDTQYF. The genes are TRBV6-5 and TRBJ2-3; D might be TRBD2 (7 bases). Between the trimmed V and J ends, which lost 6 bases and 1 base, there was a span of 14 bases. The CDR3 totals 15 residues. The germline V gene encodes CDR1 MNHEY and CDR2 SVGAGI.

The V gene is TRBV27, the J gene TRBJ2-1; TRBD2 agrees at 11 bases. Germline V gives CDR1 MNHEY, CDR2 SMNVEV (reference sequence). With 5 bases clipped from V and 6 bases from J, the junction kept 6 bases outside the gene matches. This CDR3 has 15 residues. In DNA form, the CDR3 reads TGTGCCAGCAGTCAAGGGACTAGCGGAACCAATGAGCAGTTCTTC. It codes for CASSQGTSGTNEQFF.

The chain has TRBV4-1 and TRBJ1-1; possible D gene TRBD1, 6 bases. CDR3 length: 16 residues. Trimming left V 5 bases short and J 3 bases short, with 19 bases between. Germline V lookup: CDR1 MGHRA, CDR2 YSYEKL. CDR3 protein: CASSVGWGGGHTEAFF. DNA for the CDR3: TGCGCCAGCAGCGTCGGTTGGGGAGGGGGACACACTGAAGCTTTCTTT.

The CDR3 DNA sequence: TGTGCCAGCAGCTTAATCCAGCCGGGAGGTCAAGAGACCCAGTACTTC. Translation: CASSLIQPGGQETQYF. This rearrangement joins TRBV7-9 to TRBJ2-5; 7 bases are a match to TRBD2. With V trimmed by 2 bases and J by 2 bases, 8 bases remained unmatched. The germline V gene has CDR1 SEHNR and CDR2 FQNEAQ (reference sequence). CDR3 length equals 16 residues. The complete variable domain, with remaining parts taken from reference TRBV7-9 and TRBJ2-5, reads DTGVSQNPRHKITKRGQNVTFRCDPISEHNRLYWYRQTLGQGPEFLTYFQNEAQLEKSRLLSDRFSAERPKGSFSTLEIQRTEQGDSAMYLCASSLIQPGGQETQYFGPGTRLLVL.

In DNA form, the CDR3 reads TGTGCCAGCAGTATACCGGGACAGGCATATGAAAAACTGTTTTTT. It specifies CASSIPGQAYEKLFF. This chain links TRBV6-6 with TRBJ1-4; 8 nucleotides line up with TRBD1. The V segment lost 5 bases and the J segment 6 bases; nucleotides outside the gene matches: 8. CDR1 MNHNY and CDR2 SVGAGI come from the germline V gene (reference sequence). The CDR3 consists of 15 residues.

The chain joins TRBV11-2 to TRBJ2-2; D gene ambiguous. Germline V gives CDR1 SGHAT, CDR2 FQNNGV. The V gene lost 1 base and the J gene lost 4 bases, with 4 bases spanning the gap. The CDR3 totals 13 residues. In nucleotides, the CDR3 is TGTGCCAGCAGCTTAGGGGTCACCGGGGAGCTGTTTTTT. Protein: CASSLGVTGELFF.

The chain carries TRBV7-9 and TRBJ2-7; the D gene could be TRBD1 or TRBD2 (5 bases each). Per the germline V gene, CDR1 is SEHNR and CDR2 is FQNEAQ (reference sequence). This CDR3 comprises 15 residues. V dropped 2 bases and J dropped 2 bases, with 13 bases sitting between them. Here the CDR3 reads CASSLTVGVAYEQYF. DNA for the CDR3: TGTGCCAGCAGCTTAACGGTGGGGGTTGCCTACGAGCAGTACTTC.

CDR3 coding DNA: TGTGCCAGCAGCACCCGACCGGTGGGCTCTGGGGCCAACGTCCTGACTTTC. It yields the protein CASSTRPVGSGANVLTF. J is TRBJ2-6 and V is TRBV9; D gene unclear. V lost 4 bases, J lost 0 bases, and 14 bases lay in between. The CDR3 loop spans 17 amino acids. The V gene's germline CDR1 is SGDLS and CDR2 YYNGEE.

This sequence joins TRBV9 and TRBJ2-7; D may be TRBD1 (5 bases). Germline V CDR1 and CDR2: SGDLS, YYNGEE. The V end lost 0 bases, the J end lost 5 bases, and 12 bases lay between the germline ends. The CDR3 runs to 14 residues. The CDR3 nucleotides read TGTGCCAGCAGCGTAGACAGGATGATGGACGAGCAGTACTTC. Protein sequence: CASSVDRMMDEQYF.

This chain uses TRBV5-4 with TRBJ1-1; D perhaps matches TRBD1 (5 bases). CDR3 length: 13 residues. V lost 3 bases to trimming and J lost 8 bases, with 14 bases between them. Germline V gene sequence: CDR1 SGHNT, CDR2 YYREEE (reference sequence). CDR3 coding DNA: TGTGCCAGCAGCTCCGGGGCACGGGCAGAAGCTTTCTTT. This encodes CASSSGARAEAFF.

The chain combines TRBV27 with TRBJ2-3, with 11 bases matching TRBD2. The J segment lost 3 bases and the V segment lost 6 bases, leaving 2 bases of the junction unmatched. The CDR3 contains 14 residues. Germline V gene sequence: CDR1 MNHEY, CDR2 SMNVEV (reference sequence). This CDR3 reads CASRGLAVTDTQYF. CDR3 in DNA: TGTGCCAGCAGGGGACTAGCGGTTACAGATACGCAGTATTTT.

The V and J genes are TRBV6-6 and TRBJ2-6; D is ambiguous. The CDR3 spans 16 residues. V shed 0 bases and J shed 0 bases, with 6 bases lying between them. Germline-derived CDR1 and CDR2 are MNHNY and SVGAGI (reference sequence). The CDR3 is CASSYSWSSGANVLTF. The CDR3 DNA reads as TGTGCCAGCAGTTACTCGTGGAGCTCTGGGGCCAACGTCCTGACTTTC.

The chain couples TRBV30 to TRBJ1-1; TRBD1 is a possible D gene (6 bases). Germline V gene data show CDR1 as GTSNPN and CDR2 as SVGIG (reference sequence). V was pared by 0 bases and J by 5 bases, with 13 bases between. The CDR3 loop spans 14 amino acids. The CDR3 loop reads CAWSVRGVGTEAFF. Here the CDR3 DNA reads TGTGCCTGGAGTGTTAGGGGGGTTGGTACTGAAGCTTTCTTT.

J is TRBJ1-1 and V is TRBV29-1, with 8 nucleotides matching TRBD1. V was clipped by 7 bases and J by 1 base; unmatched bases: 2. In germline, CDR1 is SQVTM, CDR2 ANQGSEA. There are 12 residues in the CDR3. DNA for the CDR3: TGCAGCGCAGACAGGGGGAACACTGAAGCTTTCTTT. Translation gives CSADRGNTEAFF.

This chain links TRBV7-6 with TRBJ2-1, with 7 bases fitting TRBD2. The trim removed 1 base at V and 8 bases at J, leaving 11 bases unmatched. The germline CDR1 and CDR2 sequences are SGHVS and FNYEAQ. This CDR3 has 16 amino acids. DNA of the CDR3: TGTGCCAGCAGCTTAGGGGTTGCGGGAGTGGGTCATGAGCAGTTCTTC. Its protein product is CASSLGVAGVGHEQFF.

The CDR3: CASSVAPIGNEQFF. The DNA for the CDR3 is TGTGCCAGCAGCGTAGCTCCGATTGGAAATGAGCAGTTCTTC. The J gene is TRBJ2-1, the V gene TRBV9, with D hard to call. Trimming removed 0 bases at V and 7 bases at J, with 11 bases between. This CDR3 is 14 amino acids long. CDR1 is SGDLS, CDR2 YYNGEE, per germline.

This clone has only one observation. V usage is TRBV30 and J usage is TRBJ2-7, with D possibly matching TRBD1 (6 bases). The CDR3 covers 13 residues. With 8 bases removed from V and 6 bases from J, the gap between germline ends came to 20 bases. Germline lookup yields CDR1 GTSNPN and CDR2 SVGIG (reference sequence). The DNA of the CDR3 is TGTGCCATAGGGGGTACCGCATCGGGCGAGCAGTACTTC. This codes for CAIGGTASGEQYF.

The V call is TRBV29-1, the J call TRBJ2-7; 7 bases align to TRBD1. The CDR3 is 12 amino acids. CDR1 and CDR2 (germline): SQVTM, ANQGSEA. Trimming at V came to 4 bases and at J to 3 bases, leaving 3 bases not matched to a gene. In DNA, the CDR3 is TGCAGCGTTGGACAGGGCCACTACGAGCAGTACTTC. It is translated as CSVGQGHYEQYF.